A single sample gave rise to the 13 T cell receptor beta chains below, sequenced in a study of blood T cell repertoires in COVID-19. The repertoire was sequenced with immunoSEQ multiplex PCR; TCRdb's copy has only in-frame clones and lacks some. Among roughly 170,000 clones, just under 90% were seen once, and the ten largest hold 0.8% to 1%. The specimen sequenced was peripheral blood. Receptors were obtained from a woman between 18 and 29 years old who had recovered from COVID-19.

The chain employs TRBV2 and TRBJ2-3; D is possibly TRBD2 (7 bases). The CDR3 is made up of 16 amino acids. Trimming cost V 5 bases and J 6 bases, with 21 bases left between them. Looked up from germline, CDR1 is SNHLY and CDR2 is FYNNEI. This CDR3 is CASSKYGGPRSDTQYF. In nucleotides, the CDR3 is TGTGCCAGCAGTAAATACGGGGGGCCCAGGAGCGATACGCAGTATTTT.

DNA of the CDR3: TGTGCCAGCTCATCCGATGCGGGGGTAGCGTCCGGCTACACCTTC. Its translation: CASSSDAGVASGYTF. The V and J genes are TRBV18 and TRBJ1-2; D may be TRBD1 (5 bases). The germline V and J ends were trimmed by 5 bases and 8 bases, with 21 bases remaining between them. There are 15 residues in the CDR3. Germline loops: CDR1 KGHSH, CDR2 LQKENI.

In its sample, this clone was seen a few times. The J gene is TRBJ2-7, the V gene TRBV19; a weak D match, TRBD1 (5 bases). The CDR3 covers 12 residues. V lost 9 bases, J lost 3 bases, and 12 bases lay in between. Germline assignment: CDR1 LNHDA and CDR2 SQIVND (reference sequence). The CDR3 loop is CARSGHFYEQYV. The CDR3 nucleotides read TGTGCCAGGAGTGGACATTTCTACGAGCAGTACGTC.

A note on this clone: Other DNA variants within this sample encode the same CDR3. The rearrangement joins TRBV18 to TRBJ2-3; a weak D match, TRBD2 (5 bases). V gave up 2 bases and J gave up 3 bases, with 9 bases separating them. CDR1 and CDR2 from the germline V gene are KGHSH and LQKENI. The CDR3 is made up of 14 amino acids. CDR3 sequence reads: CASSPGRGTDTQYF. In DNA, the CDR3 is TGTGCCAGCTCACCAGGAAGAGGGACAGATACGCAGTATTTT.

This clone has only one observation. DNA of the CDR3: TGTGCCAGCAGCCAAGATCGGCCACAGGGGAAAAAACTGTTTTTT. This codes for CASSQDRPQGKKLFF. The rearrangement joins TRBV3-1 (or the pseudogene TRBV3-2) to TRBJ1-4; 7 positions match TRBD1. V lost 0 bases and J lost 9; bases outside the gene matches: 7. This CDR3 has 15 amino acids. Germline V gives CDR1 LGHDT, CDR2 YNNKEL (reference sequence).

V is TRBV2 and J is TRBJ2-7; D not resolved. Germline CDR1 and CDR2: SNHLY and FYNNEI. The CDR3 is 12 residues long. V gave up 10 bases and J gave up 3 bases, with 13 bases separating them. CDR3 DNA sequence: TGTGCCACCCAGATGGGCTACTACGAGCAGTACTTC. Its protein product is CATQMGYYEQYF.

This chain uses TRBV29-1 with TRBJ1-1; D is perhaps TRBD1 (6 bases). Trimming cost V 3 bases and J 0 bases, with 8 bases left between them. Germline V gene data show CDR1 as SQVTM and CDR2 as ANQGSEA. CDR3 length: 13 residues. CDR3 nucleotide sequence: TGCAGCGTTGATCAGGGGATGAACACTGAAGCTTTCTTT. Protein product: CSVDQGMNTEAFF.

J is TRBJ1-2 and V is TRBV7-9; 9 bases fit TRBD1. This CDR3 is 16 amino acids long. The ends lost 2 bases at V and 8 bases at J; junction bases unmatched: 12. The V gene's germline CDR1 is SEHNR and CDR2 FQNEAQ (reference sequence). For the CDR3, the DNA is TGTGCCAGCAGCTTACCTGCCGGGACAGGGAAACTCGGCTACACCTTC. This gives the protein CASSLPAGTGKLGYTF.

The chain joins TRBV27 to TRBJ1-2; perhaps TRBD1 as D (5 bases). V was trimmed by 4 bases and J by 4 bases, leaving 10 bases between them. Per germline, CDR1 MNHEY and CDR2 SMNVEV (reference sequence). This CDR3 comprises 13 residues. The CDR3 region is CASSWGGGYGYTF. The CDR3 nucleotides are TGTGCCAGCAGTTGGGGGGGAGGCTATGGCTACACCTTC.

The chain is built from TRBV10-1 and TRBJ2-7; D is uncertain. The CDR3 has 14 residues. V was clipped by 5 bases and J by 5 bases, with 16 bases between them. The germline gives CDR1 WNHNN, CDR2 SYGVQD (reference sequence). The CDR3 spells CASSPRSTLNEQYV. The DNA of the CDR3 is TGCGCCAGCAGTCCGAGGTCCACTCTAAACGAGCAGTACGTC.

The chain combines TRBV12-3 or TRBV12-4 with TRBJ2-3; tentative D call: TRBD2 (6 bases). Trimming cost V 6 bases and J 10 bases, with 14 bases left between them. This CDR3 has 12 residues. DNA for the CDR3: TGTGCCAGCAGGAAGAGCCCGGGGGCGCAGTATTTT. It encodes CASRKSPGAQYF.

As DNA, the CDR3 is TGTGCCAGCAGTTCTAACAGGGGTGGAGGAGAGACCCAGTACTTC. Its translation: CASSSNRGGGETQYF. The chain couples TRBV27 to TRBJ2-5, with TRBD1 identical over 7 bases. The J segment lost 4 bases and the V segment lost 4 bases, leaving 9 bases of the junction unmatched. Germline V gene sequence: CDR1 MNHEY, CDR2 SMNVEV (reference sequence). The CDR3 loop spans 15 amino acids.

The genes are TRBV7-8 and TRBJ2-2, with D maybe TRBD2 (5 bases). Germline V lookup: CDR1 SGHVS, CDR2 FQNEAQ. V dropped 4 bases and J dropped 8 bases, with 11 bases sitting between them. The CDR3 sequence is 13 residues long. The CDR3 loop is CASSSRTGGELFF. CDR3 bases: TGTGCCAGCAGCTCCCGGACTGGAGGGGAGCTGTTTTTT.